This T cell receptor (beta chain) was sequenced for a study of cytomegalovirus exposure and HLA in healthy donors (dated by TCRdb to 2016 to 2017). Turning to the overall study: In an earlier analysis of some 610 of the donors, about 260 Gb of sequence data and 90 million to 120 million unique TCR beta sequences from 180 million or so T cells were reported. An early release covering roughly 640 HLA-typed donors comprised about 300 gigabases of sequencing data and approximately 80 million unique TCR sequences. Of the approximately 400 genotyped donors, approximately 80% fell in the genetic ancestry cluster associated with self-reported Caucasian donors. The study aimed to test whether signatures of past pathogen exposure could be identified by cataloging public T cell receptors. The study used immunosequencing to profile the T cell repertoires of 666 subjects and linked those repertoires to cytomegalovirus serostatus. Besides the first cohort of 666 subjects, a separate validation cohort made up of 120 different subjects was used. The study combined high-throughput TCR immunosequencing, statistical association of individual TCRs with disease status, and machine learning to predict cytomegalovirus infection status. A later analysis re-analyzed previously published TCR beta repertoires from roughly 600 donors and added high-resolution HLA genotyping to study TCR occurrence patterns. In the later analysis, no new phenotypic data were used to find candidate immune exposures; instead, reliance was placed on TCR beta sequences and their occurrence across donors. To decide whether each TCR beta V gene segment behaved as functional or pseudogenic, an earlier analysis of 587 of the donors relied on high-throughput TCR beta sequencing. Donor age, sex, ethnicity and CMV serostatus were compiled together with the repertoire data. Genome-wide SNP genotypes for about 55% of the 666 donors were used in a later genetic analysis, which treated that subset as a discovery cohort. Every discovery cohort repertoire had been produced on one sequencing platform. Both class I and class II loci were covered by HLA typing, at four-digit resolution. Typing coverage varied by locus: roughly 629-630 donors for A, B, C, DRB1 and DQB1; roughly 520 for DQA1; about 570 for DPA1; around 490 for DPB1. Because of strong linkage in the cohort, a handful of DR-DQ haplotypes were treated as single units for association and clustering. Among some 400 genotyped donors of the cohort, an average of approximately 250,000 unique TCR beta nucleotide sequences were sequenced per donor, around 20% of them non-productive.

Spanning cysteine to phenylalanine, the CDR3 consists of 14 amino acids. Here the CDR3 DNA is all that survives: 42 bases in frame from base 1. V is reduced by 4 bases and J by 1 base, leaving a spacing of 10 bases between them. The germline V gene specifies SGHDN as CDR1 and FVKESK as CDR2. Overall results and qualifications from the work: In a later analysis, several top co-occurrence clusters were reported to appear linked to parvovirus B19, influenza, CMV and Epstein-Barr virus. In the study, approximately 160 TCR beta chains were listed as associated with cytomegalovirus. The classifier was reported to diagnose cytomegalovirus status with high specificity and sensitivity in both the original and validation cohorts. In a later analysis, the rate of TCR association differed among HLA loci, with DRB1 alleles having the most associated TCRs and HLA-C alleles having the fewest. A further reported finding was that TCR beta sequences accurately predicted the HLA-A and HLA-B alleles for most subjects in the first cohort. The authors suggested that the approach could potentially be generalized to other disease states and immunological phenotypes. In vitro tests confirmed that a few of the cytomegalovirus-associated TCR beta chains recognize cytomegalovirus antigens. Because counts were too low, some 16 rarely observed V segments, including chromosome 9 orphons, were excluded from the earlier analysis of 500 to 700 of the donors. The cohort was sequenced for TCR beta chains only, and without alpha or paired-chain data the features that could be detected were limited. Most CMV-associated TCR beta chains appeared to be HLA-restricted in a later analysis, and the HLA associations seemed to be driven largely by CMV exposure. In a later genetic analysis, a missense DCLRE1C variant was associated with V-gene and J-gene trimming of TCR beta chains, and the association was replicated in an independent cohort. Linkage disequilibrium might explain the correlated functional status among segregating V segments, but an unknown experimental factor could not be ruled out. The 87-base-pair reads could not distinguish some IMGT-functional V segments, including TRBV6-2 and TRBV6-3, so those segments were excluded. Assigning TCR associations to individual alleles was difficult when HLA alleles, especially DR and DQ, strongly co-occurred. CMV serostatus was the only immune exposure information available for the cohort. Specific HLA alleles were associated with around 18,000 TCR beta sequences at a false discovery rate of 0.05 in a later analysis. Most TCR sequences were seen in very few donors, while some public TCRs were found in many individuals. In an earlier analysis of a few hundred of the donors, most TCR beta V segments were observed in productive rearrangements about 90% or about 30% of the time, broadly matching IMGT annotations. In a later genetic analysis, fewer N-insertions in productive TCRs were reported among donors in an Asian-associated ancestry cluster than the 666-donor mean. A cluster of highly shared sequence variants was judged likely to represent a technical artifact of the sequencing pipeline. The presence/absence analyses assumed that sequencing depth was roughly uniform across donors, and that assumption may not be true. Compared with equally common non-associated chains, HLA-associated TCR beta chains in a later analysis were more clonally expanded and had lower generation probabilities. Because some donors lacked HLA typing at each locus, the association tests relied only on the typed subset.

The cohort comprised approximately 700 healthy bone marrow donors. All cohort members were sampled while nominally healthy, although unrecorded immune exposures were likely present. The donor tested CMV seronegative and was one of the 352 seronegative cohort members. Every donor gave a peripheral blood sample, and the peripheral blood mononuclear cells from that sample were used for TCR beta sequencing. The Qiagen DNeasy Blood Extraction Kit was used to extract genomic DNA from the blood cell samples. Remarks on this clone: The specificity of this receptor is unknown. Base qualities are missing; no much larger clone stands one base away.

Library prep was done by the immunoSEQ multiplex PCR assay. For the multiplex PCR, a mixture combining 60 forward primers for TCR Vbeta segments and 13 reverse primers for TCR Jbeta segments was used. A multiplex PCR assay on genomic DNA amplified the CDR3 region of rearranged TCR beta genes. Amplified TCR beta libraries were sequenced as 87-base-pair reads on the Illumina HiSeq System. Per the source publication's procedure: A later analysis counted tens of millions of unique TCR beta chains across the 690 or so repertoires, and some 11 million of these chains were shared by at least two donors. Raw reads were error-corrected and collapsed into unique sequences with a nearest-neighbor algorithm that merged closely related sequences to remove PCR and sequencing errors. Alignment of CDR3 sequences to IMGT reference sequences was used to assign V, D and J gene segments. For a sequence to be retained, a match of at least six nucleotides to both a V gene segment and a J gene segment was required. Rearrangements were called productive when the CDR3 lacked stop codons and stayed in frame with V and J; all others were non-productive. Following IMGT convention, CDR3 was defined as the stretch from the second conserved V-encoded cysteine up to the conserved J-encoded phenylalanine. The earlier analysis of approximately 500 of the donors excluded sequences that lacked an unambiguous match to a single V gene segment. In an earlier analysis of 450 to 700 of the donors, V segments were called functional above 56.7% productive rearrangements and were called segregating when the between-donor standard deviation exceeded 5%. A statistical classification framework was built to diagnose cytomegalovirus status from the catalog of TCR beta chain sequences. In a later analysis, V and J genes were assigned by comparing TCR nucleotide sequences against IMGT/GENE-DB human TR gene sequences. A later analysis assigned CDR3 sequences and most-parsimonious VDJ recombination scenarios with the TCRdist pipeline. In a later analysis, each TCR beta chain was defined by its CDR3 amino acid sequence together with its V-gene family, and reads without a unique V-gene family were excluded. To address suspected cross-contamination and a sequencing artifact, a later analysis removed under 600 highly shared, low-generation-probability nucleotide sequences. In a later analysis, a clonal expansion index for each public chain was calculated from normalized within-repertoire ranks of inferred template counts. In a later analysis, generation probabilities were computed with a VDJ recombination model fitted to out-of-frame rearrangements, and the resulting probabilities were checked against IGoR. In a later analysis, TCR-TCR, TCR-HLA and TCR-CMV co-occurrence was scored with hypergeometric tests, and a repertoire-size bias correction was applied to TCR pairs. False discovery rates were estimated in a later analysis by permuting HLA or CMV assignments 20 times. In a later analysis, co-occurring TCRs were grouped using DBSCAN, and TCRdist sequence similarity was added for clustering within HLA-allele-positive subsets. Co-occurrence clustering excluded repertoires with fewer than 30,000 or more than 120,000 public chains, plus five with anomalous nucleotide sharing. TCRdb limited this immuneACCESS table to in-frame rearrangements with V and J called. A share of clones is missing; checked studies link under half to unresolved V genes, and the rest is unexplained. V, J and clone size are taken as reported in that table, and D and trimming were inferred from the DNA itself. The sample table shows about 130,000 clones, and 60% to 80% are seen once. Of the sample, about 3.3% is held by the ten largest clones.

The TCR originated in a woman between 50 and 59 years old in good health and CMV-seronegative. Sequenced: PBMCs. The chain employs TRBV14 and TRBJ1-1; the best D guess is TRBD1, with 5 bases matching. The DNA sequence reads TGTGCCAGCAGCCGATTTACAGGGAACACTGAAGCTTTCTTT. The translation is CASSRFTGNTEAFF.